This T cell receptor (beta chain) was identified in a study of cytomegalovirus exposure and HLA in healthy donors (dated by TCRdb to about 2017). Some background on the complete study: An earlier analysis of some 500 of the donors reported 250 to 350 Gb of sequence data and 117 million unique TCR beta sequences from about 179 million T cells. An early release that covered 640 HLA-typed donors contained approximately 300 gigabases of sequencing data and about 93 million unique TCR sequences. Of the 398 genotyped donors, 65% to 90% fell in the genetic ancestry cluster associated with self-reported Caucasian donors. The study was designed to test whether signatures of past pathogen exposure could be identified by cataloging public T cell receptors. Using immunosequencing, the study profiled T cell repertoires from 500 to 800 subjects and related those repertoires to cytomegalovirus serostatus. Along with the approximately 650-subject first cohort, a separate validation cohort of over 90 different subjects was used. To predict cytomegalovirus infection status, the study combined high-throughput TCR immunosequencing, statistical association of individual TCRs with disease status, and machine learning. In a later analysis, previously published TCR beta repertoires from 600 to 850 donors were re-analyzed and high-resolution HLA genotyping was added so that TCR occurrence patterns could be studied. Rather than drawing on any new phenotypic data, the later analysis identified candidate immune exposures from TCR beta sequences and the way those sequences occurred across donors. An earlier analysis of nearly 600 of the donors applied high-throughput TCR beta sequencing to assess whether each TCR beta V gene segment acted as functional or pseudogenic. Donor age, sex, ethnicity and CMV serostatus were compiled alongside the repertoire data. In a later genetic analysis, genome-wide SNP genotypes for 398 of the 666 donors were used, and that subset was treated as a discovery cohort. Every repertoire in the discovery cohort had been generated on one and the same sequencing platform. HLA typing included class I and class II loci at four-digit resolution. The number of typed donors differed by locus: about 629-630 for A, B, C, DRB1 and DQB1; 522 for DQA1; approximately 600 for DPA1; and around 450 for DPB1. A few DR-DQ haplotypes were treated as single units for association and clustering because of strong linkage in the cohort. Among 398 genotyped donors of the cohort, an average of around 250,000 unique TCR beta nucleotide sequences was sequenced per donor, of which 15% to 20% were non-productive.

Libraries were prepared through the immunoSEQ multiplex PCR assay. For the multiplex PCR, a mixture combining 60 forward primers for TCR Vbeta segments and 13 reverse primers for TCR Jbeta segments was used. The CDR3 region of rearranged TCR beta genes was amplified from genomic DNA by a multiplex PCR assay. The amplified TCR beta libraries were sequenced on the Illumina HiSeq System as 87-base-pair reads. Under the source paper's analysis protocol: Across the 600 to 700 repertoires, a later analysis counted 80 million or so unique TCR beta chains, some 11 million of which were shared by at least two donors. A nearest-neighbor algorithm error-corrected the raw reads and collapsed the reads into unique sequences, merging closely related sequences to remove PCR and sequencing errors. V, D and J gene segments were assigned by aligning CDR3 sequences to IMGT reference sequences. For a sequence to be retained, a match of at least six nucleotides was required to both a V gene segment and a J gene segment. A rearrangement counted as productive if the CDR3 had no stop codons and remained in frame with V and J, and every other rearrangement counted as non-productive. CDR3 was defined by IMGT convention, running from the second conserved V-encoded cysteine to the conserved J-encoded phenylalanine. Sequences without an unambiguous match to a single V gene segment were excluded from the earlier analysis of 450 to 650 of the donors. An earlier analysis of about 590 of the donors classified V segments as functional when productive rearrangements were above 56.7% and as segregating when the standard deviation between donors was above 5%. A statistical classification framework was developed to diagnose cytomegalovirus status using the catalog of TCR beta chain sequences. In a later analysis, TCR nucleotide sequences were compared against IMGT/GENE-DB human TR gene sequences so that V and J genes could be assigned. In a later analysis, CDR3 sequences and most-parsimonious VDJ recombination scenarios were assigned using the TCRdist pipeline. In a later analysis, each TCR beta chain was defined by its CDR3 amino acid sequence together with its V-gene family, and reads without a unique V-gene family were excluded. To address suspected cross-contamination and a sequencing artifact, a later analysis removed several hundred highly shared, low-generation-probability nucleotide sequences. For each public chain, a later analysis derived a clonal expansion index from normalized ranks of inferred template counts within each repertoire. In a later analysis, generation probabilities were computed with a VDJ recombination model fitted to out-of-frame rearrangements, and the resulting probabilities were checked against IGoR. A later analysis scored TCR-TCR, TCR-HLA and TCR-CMV co-occurrence with hypergeometric tests, applying a repertoire-size bias correction to TCR pairs. In a later analysis, false discovery rates were estimated by permuting HLA or CMV assignments 20 times. In a later analysis, co-occurring TCRs were grouped using DBSCAN, with TCRdist sequence similarity added in when clustering inside HLA-allele-positive subsets. For co-occurrence clustering, repertoires with fewer than 30,000 or more than 120,000 public chains were excluded, along with four or five repertoires with anomalous nucleotide sharing. TCRdb retrieved this table from immuneACCESS and kept in-frame rearrangements only. Not all clones are present; in checked studies, unresolved V genes account for under half, and no reason is known for the remainder. D and trimming were read from the DNA, whereas the V and J calls and clone size are those reported in that table. Present in this sample are 55,000 to 70,000 clones, around two thirds of which were seen just once. Just under 20% of the sample lies in the top ten.

What the research found in general, with its limitations: In a later analysis, HLA-associated TCR beta chains showed more clonal expansion and lower generation probabilities than non-associated chains that were equally common. Immune exposure information for the cohort was limited to CMV serostatus. In an earlier analysis of 450 to 750 of the donors, most TCR beta V segments appeared in productive rearrangements about 90% or about 30% of the time, broadly matching IMGT annotations. A further reported finding was that TCR beta sequences accurately predicted the HLA-A and HLA-B alleles for most subjects in the first cohort. While some public TCRs were present in many individuals, most TCR sequences turned up only very rarely across donors. A later analysis reported that several top co-occurrence clusters appeared linked to parvovirus B19, influenza, CMV and Epstein-Barr virus. Most CMV-associated TCR beta chains appeared to be HLA-restricted in a later analysis, and the HLA associations seemed to be driven largely by CMV exposure. At a false discovery rate of 0.05, a later analysis linked 15,000 to 20,000 TCR beta sequences to specific HLA alleles. Cytomegalovirus status was reported to be diagnosed by the classifier with high specificity and sensitivity in both the original and validation cohorts. The sequencing pipeline was judged likely to have produced a cluster of highly shared sequence variants as a technical artifact. Compared with the approximately 600-donor mean, donors in an Asian-associated ancestry cluster had fewer N-insertions in productive TCRs, according to a later genetic analysis. Because counts were too low, about 18 rarely observed V segments, including chromosome 9 orphons, were excluded from the earlier analysis of a few hundred of the donors. Three of the identified cytomegalovirus-associated TCR beta chains were confirmed in vitro to be specific for cytomegalovirus antigens. The cohort was sequenced for TCR beta chains only, and without alpha or paired-chain data the features that could be detected were limited. In a later genetic analysis, a missense DCLRE1C variant was associated with V-gene and J-gene trimming of TCR beta chains, and the association was replicated in an independent cohort. In the study, some 160 TCR beta chains were listed as associated with cytomegalovirus. According to the authors, the approach could potentially be generalized to other disease states and immunological phenotypes. When HLA alleles, especially DR and DQ, strongly co-occurred, attributing TCR associations to individual alleles was difficult. Because HLA typing was missing for some donors at each locus, association tests included only the typed subset. Linkage disequilibrium might explain the correlated functional status among segregating V segments, but an unknown experimental factor could not be excluded. Presence/absence analyses assumed roughly uniform sequencing depth across donors, an assumption that may not hold. According to a later analysis, TCR association rates differed among HLA loci, with DRB1 alleles showing the most associated TCRs and HLA-C alleles showing the fewest.

In total, about 650 healthy bone marrow donors made up the cohort. At the time of sampling, every cohort member was nominally healthy, though immune exposures that went unrecorded were likely present. The donor tested CMV seropositive and was one of the 289 seropositive cohort members. A peripheral blood sample was provided by each donor, and peripheral blood mononuclear cells were used for TCR beta sequencing. Genomic DNA was extracted from the blood cell samples with the Qiagen DNeasy Blood Extraction Kit. A remark on this clone: The antigen this receptor binds is unknown. No base qualities exist here, and no much larger clone lies one base off it.

This receptor was identified in a woman aged 55-70 years in good health and CMV-seropositive. The sequenced sample was PBMCs.

The nucleotide sequence is given as TGTGCCAGCAGTGAAGTAACAGTCCGCTCTGGAAACACCATATATTTT. Its product reads: CASSEVTVRSGNTIYF. The sequence joins TRBV6-1 to TRBJ1-3; the D gene cannot be named for sure. There are 16 amino acids in the CDR3, from cysteine to phenylalanine inclusive. Only the CDR3 DNA stays, 48 bases, in frame from base 1. V loses 1 base, J loses 0 bases, and the germline ends lie 10 bases apart. The germline V gene encodes CDR1 MNHNS and CDR2 SASEGT.